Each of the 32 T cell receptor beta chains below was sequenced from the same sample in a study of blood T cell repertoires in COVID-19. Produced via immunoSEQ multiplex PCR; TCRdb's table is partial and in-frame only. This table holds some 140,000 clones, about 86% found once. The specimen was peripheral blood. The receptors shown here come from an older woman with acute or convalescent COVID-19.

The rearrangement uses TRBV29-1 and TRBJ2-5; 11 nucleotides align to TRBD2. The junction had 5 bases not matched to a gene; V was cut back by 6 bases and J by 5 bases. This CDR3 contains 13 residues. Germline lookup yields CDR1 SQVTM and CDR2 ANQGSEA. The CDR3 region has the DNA TGCAGCGTAGCGACTAGCGGGGAGGAGACCCAGTACTTC. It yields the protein CSVATSGEETQYF.

CDR3 sequence reads: CASSYWVAGGQEQFF. The CDR3 bases are TGTGCCAGCAGTTACTGGGTAGCGGGGGGGCAGGAGCAGTTCTTC. The chain uses TRBV6-5 and TRBJ2-1, with TRBD2 matching 11 bases. Germline CDR1 reads MNHEY; CDR2 reads SVGAGI. This CDR3 has 15 residues. The ends lost 1 base at V and 10 bases at J; junction bases unmatched: 6.

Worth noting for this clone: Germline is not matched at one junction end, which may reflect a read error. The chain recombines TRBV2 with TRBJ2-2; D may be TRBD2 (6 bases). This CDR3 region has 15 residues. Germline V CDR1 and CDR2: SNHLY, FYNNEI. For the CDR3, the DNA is TGTGCCAGCATTGAAGGGACTCCCCACACCGGGGAGCTGTTTTTT. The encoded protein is CASIEGTPHTGELFF.

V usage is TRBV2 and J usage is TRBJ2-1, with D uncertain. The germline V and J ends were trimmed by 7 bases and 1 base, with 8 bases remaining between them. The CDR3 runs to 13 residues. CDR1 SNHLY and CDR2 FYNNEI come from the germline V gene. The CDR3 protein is CASKIDSYNEQFF. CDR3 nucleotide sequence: TGTGCCAGCAAAATAGATTCCTACAATGAGCAGTTCTTC.

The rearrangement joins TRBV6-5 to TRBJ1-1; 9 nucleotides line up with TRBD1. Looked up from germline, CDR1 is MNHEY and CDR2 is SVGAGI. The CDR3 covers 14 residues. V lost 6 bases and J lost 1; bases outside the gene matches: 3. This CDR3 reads CASRGQGENTEAFF. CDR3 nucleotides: TGTGCCAGCAGGGGACAGGGAGAGAACACTGAAGCTTTCTTT.

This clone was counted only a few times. This chain's CDR3 is CASSPRLINEQFF. CDR3 coding DNA: TGTGCCAGCAGCCCGCGACTGATAAATGAGCAGTTCTTC. V usage is TRBV3-1 (or the pseudogene TRBV3-2) and J usage is TRBJ2-1; D unclear. The germline V gene has CDR1 LGHDT and CDR2 YNNKEL (reference sequence). The CDR3 spans 13 residues. Trimming stripped 4 bases from V and 7 bases from J, with 11 bases between.

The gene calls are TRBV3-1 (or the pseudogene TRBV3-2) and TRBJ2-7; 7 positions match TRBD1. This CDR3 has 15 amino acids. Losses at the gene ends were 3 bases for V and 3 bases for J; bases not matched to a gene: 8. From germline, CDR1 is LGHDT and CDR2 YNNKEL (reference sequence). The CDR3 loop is CASSHSSGGRYEQYV. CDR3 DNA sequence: TGTGCCAGCAGCCATTCCTCAGGGGGACGCTACGAGCAGTACGTC.

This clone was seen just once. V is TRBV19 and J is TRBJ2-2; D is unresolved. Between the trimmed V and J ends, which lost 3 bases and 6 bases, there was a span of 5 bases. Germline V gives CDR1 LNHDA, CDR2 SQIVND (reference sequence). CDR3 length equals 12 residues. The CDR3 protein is CASSIRAGELFF. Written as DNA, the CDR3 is TGTGCCAGTAGTATTAGAGCCGGGGAGCTGTTTTTT.

CDR3 sequence (DNA): TGTGCCAGCAGTCCACGGGGGGCCGCCTATGCAGATACGCAGTATTTT. Protein sequence: CASSPRGAAYADTQYF. The J gene is TRBJ2-3, the V gene TRBV27, with D tentatively TRBD2 (7 bases). Germline CDR1 and CDR2: MNHEY and SMNVEV (reference sequence). V gave up 5 bases and J gave up 4 bases, with 19 bases separating them. CDR3 size: 16 residues.

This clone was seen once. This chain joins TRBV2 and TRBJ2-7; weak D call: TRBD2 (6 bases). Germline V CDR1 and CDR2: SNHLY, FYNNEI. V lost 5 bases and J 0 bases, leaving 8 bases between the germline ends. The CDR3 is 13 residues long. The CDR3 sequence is CASSRGDSYEQYV. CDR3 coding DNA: TGTGCCAGCAGTCGCGGGGACTCCTACGAGCAGTACGTC.

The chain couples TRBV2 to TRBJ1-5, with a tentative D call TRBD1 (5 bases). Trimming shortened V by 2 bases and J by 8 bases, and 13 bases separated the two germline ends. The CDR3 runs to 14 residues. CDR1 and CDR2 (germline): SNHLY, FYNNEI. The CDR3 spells CASSEYGGTKPQHF. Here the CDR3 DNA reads TGTGCCAGCAGTGAATACGGGGGGACGAAGCCCCAGCATTTT.

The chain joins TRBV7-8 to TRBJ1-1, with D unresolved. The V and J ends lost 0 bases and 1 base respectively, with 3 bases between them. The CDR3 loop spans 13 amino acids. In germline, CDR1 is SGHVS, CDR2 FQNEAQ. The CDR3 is CASSLAGNTEAFF. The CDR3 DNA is TGTGCCAGCAGCTTAGCCGGGAACACTGAAGCTTTCTTT.

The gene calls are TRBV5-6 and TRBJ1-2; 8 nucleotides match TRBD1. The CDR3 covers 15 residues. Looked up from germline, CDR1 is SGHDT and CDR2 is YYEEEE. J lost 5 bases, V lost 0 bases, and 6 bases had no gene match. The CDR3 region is CASSLVRRTGYGYTF. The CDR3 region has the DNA TGTGCCAGCAGCTTGGTTCGAAGGACAGGGTATGGCTACACCTTC.

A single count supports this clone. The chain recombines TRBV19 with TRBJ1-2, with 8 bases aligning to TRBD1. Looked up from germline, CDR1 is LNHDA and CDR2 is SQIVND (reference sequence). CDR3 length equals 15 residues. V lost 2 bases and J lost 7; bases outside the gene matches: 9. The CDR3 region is CASSISLTGVGGYTF. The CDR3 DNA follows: TGTGCCAGTAGTATATCCCTGACAGGGGTAGGTGGCTACACCTTC.

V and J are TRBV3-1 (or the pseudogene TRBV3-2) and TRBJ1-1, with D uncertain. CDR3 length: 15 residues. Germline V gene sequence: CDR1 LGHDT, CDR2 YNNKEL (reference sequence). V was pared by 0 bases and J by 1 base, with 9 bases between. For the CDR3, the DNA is TGTGCCAGCAGCCAAGAATTCACGGGGAACACTGAAGCTTTCTTT. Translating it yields CASSQEFTGNTEAFF.

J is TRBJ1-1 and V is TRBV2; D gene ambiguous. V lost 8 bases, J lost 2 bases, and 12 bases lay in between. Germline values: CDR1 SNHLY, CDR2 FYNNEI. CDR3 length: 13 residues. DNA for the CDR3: TGTGCCAGCGGGCAACAAACTAACACTGAAGCTTTCTTT. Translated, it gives CASGQQTNTEAFF. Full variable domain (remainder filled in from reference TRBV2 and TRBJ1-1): EPEVTQTPSHQVTQMGQEVILRCVPISNHLYFYWYRQILGQKVEFLVSFYNNEISEKSEIFDDQFSVERPDGSNFTLKIRSTKLEDSAMYFCASGQQTNTEAFFGQGTRLTVV.

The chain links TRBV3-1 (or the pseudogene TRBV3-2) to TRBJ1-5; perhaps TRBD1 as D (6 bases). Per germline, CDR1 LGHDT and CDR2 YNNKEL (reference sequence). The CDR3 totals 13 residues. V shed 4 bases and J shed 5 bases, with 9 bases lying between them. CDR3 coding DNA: TGTGCCAGCAGCCCCCGACAGGATCAGCCCCAGCATTTT. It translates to CASSPRQDQPQHF.

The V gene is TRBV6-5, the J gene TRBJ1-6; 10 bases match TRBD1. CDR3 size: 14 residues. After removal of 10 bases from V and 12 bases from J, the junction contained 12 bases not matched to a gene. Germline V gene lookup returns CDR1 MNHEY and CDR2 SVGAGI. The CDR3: CATIPPGQGRPLHF. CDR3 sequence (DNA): TGTGCCACGATCCCACCGGGACAGGGGAGACCCCTCCACTTT.

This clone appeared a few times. CDR3 sequence: CASSFQGYSPLHF. CDR3 in DNA: TGTGCCAGCAGCTTTCAGGGATACTCACCCCTCCACTTT. V and J are TRBV5-8 and TRBJ1-6; D is possibly TRBD1 (5 bases). V lost 2 bases, J lost 10 bases, and 10 bases lay in between. CDR3 length: 13 residues. CDR1 is SGHTS and CDR2 is YDEGEE in the germline V gene.

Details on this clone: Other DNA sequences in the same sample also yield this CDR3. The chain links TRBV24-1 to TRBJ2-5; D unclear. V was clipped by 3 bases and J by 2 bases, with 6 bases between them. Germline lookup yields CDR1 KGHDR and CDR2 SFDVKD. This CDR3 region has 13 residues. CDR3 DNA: TGTGCCACCAGTGATGGGCCACAAGAGACCCAGTACTTC. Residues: CATSDGPQETQYF.

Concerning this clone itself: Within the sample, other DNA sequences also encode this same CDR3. The CDR3 reads CASSLRQGTLETQYF. CDR3 DNA: TGTGCCAGCAGCTTAAGGCAGGGAACTCTGGAGACCCAGTACTTC. This sequence joins TRBV7-9 and TRBJ2-5; a possible D gene is TRBD1 (5 bases). Germline V gives CDR1 SEHNR, CDR2 FQNEAQ (reference sequence). Trimming took 2 bases from V and 5 from J, leaving 15 bases between them. The CDR3 contains 15 residues.

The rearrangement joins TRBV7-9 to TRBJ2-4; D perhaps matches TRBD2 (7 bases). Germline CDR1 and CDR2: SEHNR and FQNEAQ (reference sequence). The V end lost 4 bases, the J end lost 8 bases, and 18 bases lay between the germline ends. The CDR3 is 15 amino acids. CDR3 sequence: CASSSRGGYVDIQYF. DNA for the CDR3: TGTGCCAGCAGCTCGAGGGGGGGTTACGTGGACATTCAGTACTTC.

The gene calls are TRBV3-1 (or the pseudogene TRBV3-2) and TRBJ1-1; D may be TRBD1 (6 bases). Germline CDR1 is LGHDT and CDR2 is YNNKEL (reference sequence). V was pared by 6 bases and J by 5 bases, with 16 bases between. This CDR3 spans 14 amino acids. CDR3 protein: CASRPGRGGTEAFF. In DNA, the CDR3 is TGTGCCAGCAGACCCGGCAGGGGAGGGACTGAAGCTTTCTTT.

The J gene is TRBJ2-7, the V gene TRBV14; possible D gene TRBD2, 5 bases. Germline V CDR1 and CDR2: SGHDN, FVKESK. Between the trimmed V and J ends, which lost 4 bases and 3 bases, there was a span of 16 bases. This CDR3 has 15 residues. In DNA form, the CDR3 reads TGTGCCAGCAGCCGCCAATCCGGGAACAACTACGAGCAGTACTTC. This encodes CASSRQSGNNYEQYF.

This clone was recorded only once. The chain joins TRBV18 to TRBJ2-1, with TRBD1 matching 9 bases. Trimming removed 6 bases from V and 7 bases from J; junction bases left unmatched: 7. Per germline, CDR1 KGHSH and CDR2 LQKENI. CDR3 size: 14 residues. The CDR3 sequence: CASSPGQGGNEQFF. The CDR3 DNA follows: TGTGCCAGCTCGCCGGGACAGGGCGGGAATGAGCAGTTCTTC.

This chain's CDR3 is CASQMRGKNYGYTF. The DNA of the CDR3 is TGTGCCAGCCAAATGCGGGGGAAGAACTATGGCTACACCTTC. The gene calls are TRBV6-5 and TRBJ1-2; weak D call: TRBD1 (5 bases). Germline V CDR1 and CDR2: MNHEY, SVGAGI. Trimming pared 8 bases from V and 2 bases from J, leaving 15 bases between. This CDR3 is built from 14 residues.

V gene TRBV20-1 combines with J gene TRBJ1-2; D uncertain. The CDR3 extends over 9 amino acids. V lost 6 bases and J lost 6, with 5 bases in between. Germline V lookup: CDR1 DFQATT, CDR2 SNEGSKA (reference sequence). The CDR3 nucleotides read TGCAGTGCCGGAGATGGCTACACCTTC. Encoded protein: CSAGDGYTF.

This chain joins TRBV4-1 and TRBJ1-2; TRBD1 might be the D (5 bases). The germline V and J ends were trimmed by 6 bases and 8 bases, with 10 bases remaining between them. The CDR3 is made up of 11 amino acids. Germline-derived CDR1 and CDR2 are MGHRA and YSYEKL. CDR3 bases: TGCGCCAGCAGGGCTCAGGGAGGCTACACCTTC. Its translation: CASRAQGGYTF.

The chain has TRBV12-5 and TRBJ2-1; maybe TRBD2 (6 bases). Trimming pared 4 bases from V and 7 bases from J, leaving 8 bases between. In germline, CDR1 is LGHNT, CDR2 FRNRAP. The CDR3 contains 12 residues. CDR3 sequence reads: CASGSLANEQFF. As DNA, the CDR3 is TGTGCTAGTGGTTCCCTAGCGAATGAGCAGTTCTTC.

CDR3 coding DNA: TGTGCCATTGGGAGTGGTCGGCAAAATGAGCAGTTCTTC. Its translation: CAIGSGRQNEQFF. The gene calls are TRBV27 and TRBJ2-1; a weak D match, TRBD2 (5 bases). The CDR3 consists of 13 residues. Germline CDR1 MNHEY, CDR2 SMNVEV (reference sequence). V lost 10 bases, J lost 7 bases, and 17 bases lay in between.

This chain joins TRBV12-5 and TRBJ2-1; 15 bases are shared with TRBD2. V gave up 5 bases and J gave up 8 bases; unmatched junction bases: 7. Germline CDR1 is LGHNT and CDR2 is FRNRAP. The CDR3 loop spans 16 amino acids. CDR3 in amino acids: CASGPGTSGGLDEQFF. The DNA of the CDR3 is TGTGCTAGTGGTCCCGGGACTAGCGGGGGGCTGGATGAGCAGTTCTTC.

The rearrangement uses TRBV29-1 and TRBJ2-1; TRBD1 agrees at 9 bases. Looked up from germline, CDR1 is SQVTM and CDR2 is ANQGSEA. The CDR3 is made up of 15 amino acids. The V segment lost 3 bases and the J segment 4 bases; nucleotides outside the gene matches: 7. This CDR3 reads CSVDGGTGYYNEQFF. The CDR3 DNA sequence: TGCAGCGTTGACGGTGGGACAGGGTATTACAATGAGCAGTTCTTC.